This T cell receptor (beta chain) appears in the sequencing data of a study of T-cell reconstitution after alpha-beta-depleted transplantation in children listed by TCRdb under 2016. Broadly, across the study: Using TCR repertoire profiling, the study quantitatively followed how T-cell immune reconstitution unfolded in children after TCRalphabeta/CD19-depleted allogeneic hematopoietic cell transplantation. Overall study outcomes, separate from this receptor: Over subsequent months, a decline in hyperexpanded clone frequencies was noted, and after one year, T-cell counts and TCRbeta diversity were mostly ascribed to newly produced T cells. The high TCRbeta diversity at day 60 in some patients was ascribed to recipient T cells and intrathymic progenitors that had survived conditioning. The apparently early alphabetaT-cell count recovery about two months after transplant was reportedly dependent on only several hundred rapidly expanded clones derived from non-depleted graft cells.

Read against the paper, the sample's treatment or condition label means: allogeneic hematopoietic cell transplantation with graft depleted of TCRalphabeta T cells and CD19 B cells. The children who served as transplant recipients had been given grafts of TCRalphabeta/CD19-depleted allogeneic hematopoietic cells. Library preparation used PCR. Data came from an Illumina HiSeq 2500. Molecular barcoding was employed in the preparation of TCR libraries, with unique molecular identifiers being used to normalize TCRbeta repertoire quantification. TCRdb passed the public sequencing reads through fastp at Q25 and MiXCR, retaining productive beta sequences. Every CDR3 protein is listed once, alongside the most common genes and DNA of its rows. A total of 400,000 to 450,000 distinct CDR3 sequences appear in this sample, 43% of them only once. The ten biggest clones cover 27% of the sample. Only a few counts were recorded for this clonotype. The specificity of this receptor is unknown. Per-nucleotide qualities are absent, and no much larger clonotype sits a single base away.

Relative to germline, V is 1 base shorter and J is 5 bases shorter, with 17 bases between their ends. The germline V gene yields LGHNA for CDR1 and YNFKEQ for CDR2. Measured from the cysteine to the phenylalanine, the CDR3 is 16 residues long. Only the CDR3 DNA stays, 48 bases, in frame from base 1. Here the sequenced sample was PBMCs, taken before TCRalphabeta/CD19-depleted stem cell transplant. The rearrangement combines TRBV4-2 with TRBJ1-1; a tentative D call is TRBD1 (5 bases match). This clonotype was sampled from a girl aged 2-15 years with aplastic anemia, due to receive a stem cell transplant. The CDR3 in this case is CASSQARGGPGTEAFF. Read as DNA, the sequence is TGTGCCAGCAGCCAAGCACGCGGGGGTCCGGGGACTGAAGCTTTCTTT.